This TCR beta chain was found in a study of regulatory T cells in long-lasting Graves disease. Overall study results and limits: Gene preferences differed: TRBV28, TRBJ1-2, TRBJ2-5 in persistent cases. Persistent Graves' patients possessed reduced TCR diversity relative to recently diagnosed ones.

TCR beta libraries were built with iRepertoire HTBI primers and Arm-PCR of CDR3 regions. Original processing methods: Samples revealed roughly 60 TRBV and 14 TRBJ segments. TCRdb recomputed calls from the multiplex PCR reads with MiXCR, one row per CDR3 protein. The authors' filters were not applied to this entry. This sample has roughly 500,000 distinct CDR3 sequences, with about 14% found just once. There are 14 residues in the CDR3. CDR1 is SSHAT, CDR2 FNYEAQ, per germline (reference sequence). Time point given: newly diagnosed GD, antithyroid drugs for less than 3 months. PBMCs were the source of the RNA used for TCR sequencing. This clonotype was observed once. The antigen is unknown. It may be a read error: a sequence one base away is much more abundant. This same sample was also taken into another study, of T cells in Graves' hyperthyroidism and ophthalmopathy. That study reports: Most thyroid clonotypes expanded above 0.001 appeared in blood too.

The starting material was peripheral blood mononuclear cells (PBMCs), obtained at new diagnosis, from a patient treated with antithyroid drugs. The TCR was taken from a man between 25 and 39 years old with Graves disease. The chain joins TRBV7-7 to TRBJ2-1, with D perhaps matching TRBD2 (6 bases). CDR3 bases: TGTGCTAGCAGCTTAGAACCGGGGGTGAGTGGGCAGTTCTTC. Amino acid sequence: CASSLEPGVSGQFF. Full variable domain (missing parts from reference TRBV7-7 and TRBJ2-1): GAGVSQSPRYKVTKRGQDVTLRCDPISSHATLYWYQQALGQGPEFLTYFNYEAQPDKSGLPSDRFSAERPEGSISTLTIQRTEQRDSAMYRCASSLEPGVSGQFFGPGTRLTVL.